These 8 T cell receptor beta chains were all obtained from the same sample, sequenced in a study of T cell responses to AZD1222 COVID-19 vaccine. TCRdb's table, derived via immunoSEQ multiplex PCR, lists solely in-frame clones and lacks some. The sample has some 120,000 clones, 80% to 95% seen once. This specimen was peripheral blood, taken on day 0 of MenACWY control vaccination. These receptors were taken from an adult in good health.

This clone was detected once. The gene calls are TRBV13 and TRBJ2-1; D is perhaps TRBD1 (6 bases). CDR3 size: 15 residues. Looked up from germline, CDR1 is PRHDT and CDR2 is FYEKMQ (reference sequence). V shed 0 bases and J shed 4 bases, with 10 bases lying between them. The CDR3 sequence is CASSLGQGPYNEQFF. For the CDR3, the DNA is TGTGCCAGCAGCTTAGGACAGGGACCATACAATGAGCAGTTCTTC. The entire variable domain, with the rest obtained from reference TRBV13 and TRBJ2-1, is as follows: AAGVIQSPRHLIKEKRETATLKCYPIPRHDTVYWYQQGPGQDPQFLISFYEKMQSDKGSIPDRFSAQQFSDYHSELNMSSLELGDSALYFCASSLGQGPYNEQFFGPGTRLTVL.

This clone was seen more than once but under ten times. The V and J genes are TRBV27 and TRBJ1-2; TRBD1 might be the D (6 bases). The CDR3 has 15 amino acids. Trimming cost V 0 bases and J 2 bases, with 10 bases left between them. The germline V gene encodes CDR1 MNHEY and CDR2 SMNVEV (reference sequence). The CDR3, as DNA: TGTGCCAGCAGTTTATCAACAGGGATCAACTATGGCTACACCTTC. Residues: CASSLSTGINYGYTF.

This rearrangement joins TRBV6-1 to TRBJ1-1; perhaps TRBD1 as D (5 bases). Trimming took off 4 bases at V and 0 bases at J, with 15 bases between the two ends. Germline CDR1 is MNHNS and CDR2 is SASEGT. The CDR3 loop spans 16 amino acids. CDR3 protein: CASSVGREIMNTEAFF. CDR3 nucleotide sequence: TGTGCCAGCAGTGTCGGCAGGGAAATAATGAACACTGAAGCTTTCTTT.

The J gene is TRBJ2-1, the V gene TRBV7-7; D is ambiguous. The CDR3 length is 15 residues. CDR1 is SSHAT and CDR2 is FNYEAQ in the germline V gene (reference sequence). V was trimmed by 1 base and J by 0 bases, leaving 7 bases between them. This CDR3 reads CASSLGDSSYNEQFF. The CDR3, as DNA: TGTGCCAGCAGCTTAGGGGATAGCTCCTACAATGAGCAGTTCTTC.

This clone was seen only once. V gene TRBV19 combines with J gene TRBJ1-2; TRBD1 agrees at 8 bases. V dropped 10 bases and J dropped 3; count of bases not matched to a gene: 25. The CDR3 sequence is 19 residues long. Germline loops: CDR1 LNHDA, CDR2 SQIVND (reference sequence). The CDR3 loop reads CATIIQDRVYHLDDYGYTF. In DNA form, the CDR3 reads TGTGCCACCATTATTCAGGACAGGGTGTATCACCTAGACGACTATGGCTACACCTTC.

This clone was seen only once. The chain is built from TRBV5-1 and TRBJ2-1; D is undetermined. In germline, CDR1 is SGHRS, CDR2 YFSETQ. With 2 bases removed from V and 7 bases from J, the gap between germline ends came to 4 bases. CDR3 size: 11 residues. This CDR3 reads CASSFVNEQFF. CDR3 nucleotides: TGCGCCAGCAGCTTTGTGAATGAGCAGTTCTTC.

The chain joins TRBV7-2 to TRBJ2-1, with D perhaps being TRBD1 or TRBD2 (5 bases each). Deletions cut 0 bases from V and 7 bases from J, with 10 bases between. The V gene's germline CDR1 is SGHTA and CDR2 FQGNSA. This CDR3 has 14 amino acids. DNA of the CDR3: TGTGCCAGCAGCTTAGCCTTGGGGGTAAATGAGCAGTTCTTC. Translation: CASSLALGVNEQFF.

The chain recombines TRBV11-1 with TRBJ2-1; 7 nucleotides match TRBD2. The CDR3 has 16 residues. The V gene end was trimmed by 5 bases and the J gene end by 2 bases; junction bases not matched to a gene: 9. Germline V gene lookup returns CDR1 SGHAT and CDR2 FQDESV (reference sequence). The CDR3 sequence is CASSPVDGRPYNEQFF. CDR3 coding DNA: TGTGCCAGCAGCCCCGTTGACGGGAGGCCCTACAATGAGCAGTTCTTC.